These 21 T cell receptor beta chains originate from one sample sequenced in a study of blood T cell repertoires in COVID-19. The data were produced by immunoSEQ multiplex PCR, yet TCRdb's version contains in-frame clones alone and is incomplete. The sample includes roughly 430,000 clones, approximately 88% seen only once; the top ten take 2% to 2.5%. Source material: PBMCs or T cells enriched from blood (not recorded which). All receptors come from a woman aged 40-49 years with acute COVID-19.

This sequence joins TRBV6-1 and TRBJ1-2, with 9 nucleotides matching TRBD1. Trimming cost V 3 bases and J 4 bases; bases outside gene matches: 3. The CDR3 is 14 residues long. From germline, CDR1 is MNHNS and CDR2 SASEGT. CDR3: CASSDTGGSYGYTF. In DNA form, the CDR3 reads TGTGCCAGCAGTGATACAGGGGGCTCCTATGGCTACACCTTC.

The gene calls are TRBV24-1 and TRBJ2-5, with 7 bases identical to TRBD1. The CDR3 is 16 amino acids. CDR1 and CDR2 (germline): KGHDR, SFDVKD. V lost 3 bases, J lost 2 bases, and 8 bases stayed unmatched. The CDR3 coding sequence is TGTGCCACCAGTGATCCCACAGGGGCGCTTCAAGAGACCCAGTACTTC. Translating gives CATSDPTGALQETQYF.

Only a few counts were recorded for this clone. CDR3 bases: TGTGCCAGCAGTGAGGACGGACTTGATGGCTACACCTTC. It translates to CASSEDGLDGYTF. V gene TRBV6-1 combines with J gene TRBJ1-2, with D uncertain. Germline V gene sequence: CDR1 MNHNS, CDR2 SASEGT. Trimming removed 3 bases from V and 6 bases from J, with 11 bases in between. CDR3 length: 13 residues.

A single count supports this clone. The genes are TRBV4-1 and TRBJ1-3, with 9 bases matching TRBD1. The CDR3 runs 18 residues. CDR1 is MGHRA and CDR2 is YSYEKL in the germline V gene. Germline trimming cut 0 bases from V and 4 bases from J; bases unmatched to any gene: 10. The CDR3, as DNA: TGCGCCAGCAGCCAAGACGAAACGACAGGGGGTTTCGGAAACACCATATATTTT. Protein product: CASSQDETTGGFGNTIYF.

The rearrangement uses TRBV6-5 and TRBJ1-6, with 7 bases that match TRBD1. Unmatched junction bases numbered 11, after V lost 8 bases and J lost 7 bases. This CDR3 has 15 amino acids. CDR1 and CDR2 (germline): MNHEY, SVGAGI. The DNA for the CDR3 is TGTGCCAGCCAACAGGGGCCAGGGATGAATTCACCCCTCCACTTT. Translation gives CASQQGPGMNSPLHF.

The V gene is TRBV19, the J gene TRBJ1-5; the D gene is possibly TRBD1 (6 bases). V dropped 6 bases and J dropped 7 bases, with 13 bases sitting between them. The CDR3 is made up of 13 amino acids. Germline V gene data show CDR1 as LNHDA and CDR2 as SQIVND (reference sequence). Here the CDR3 reads CASRGAGGQPQHF. CDR3 in DNA: TGTGCCAGTAGGGGGGCAGGAGGACAGCCCCAGCATTTT. Full variable domain (rest looked up from reference TRBV19 and TRBJ1-5): DGGITQSPKYLFRKEGQNVTLSCEQNLNHDAMYWYRQDPGQGLRLIYYSQIVNDFQKGDIAEGYSVSREKKESFPLTVTSAQKNPTAFYLCASRGAGGQPQHFGDGTRLSIL.

The chain employs TRBV7-8 and TRBJ1-5; no clear D. Trimming removed 2 bases from V and 6 bases from J, with 11 bases in between. The germline gives CDR1 SGHVS, CDR2 FQNEAQ. The CDR3 loop spans 14 amino acids. The CDR3 coding sequence is TGTGCCAGCAGCTTACTGTCGGGATTTCAGCCCCAGCATTTT. The encoded protein is CASSLLSGFQPQHF.

V and J are TRBV19 and TRBJ2-7; D perhaps matches TRBD2 (6 bases). V was trimmed by 7 bases and J by 1 base, leaving 17 bases between them. Germline CDR1 reads LNHDA; CDR2 reads SQIVND (reference sequence). This CDR3 region has 15 residues. DNA of the CDR3: TGTGCCAGTACATCGCAGGCCGCGGGGTCCTACGAGCAGTACTTC. As protein: CASTSQAAGSYEQYF. The variable domain in full, with the rest retrieved from reference TRBV19 and TRBJ2-7, is DGGITQSPKYLFRKEGQNVTLSCEQNLNHDAMYWYRQDPGQGLRLIYYSQIVNDFQKGDIAEGYSVSREKKESFPLTVTSAQKNPTAFYLCASTSQAAGSYEQYFGPGTRLTVT.

A note on this clone: The same CDR3 also results from other DNA sequences found in this sample. V and J are TRBV6-5 and TRBJ1-2, with TRBD1 as a possible D gene (5 bases). V was clipped by 6 bases and J by 4 bases, with 9 bases between them. Germline assignment: CDR1 MNHEY and CDR2 SVGAGI. CDR3 length: 12 residues. DNA of the CDR3: TGTGCCAGCAGCCGCGACAGCTATGGCTACACCTTC. Its protein product is CASSRDSYGYTF.

This clone was seen once. The chain employs TRBV24-1 and TRBJ2-3; D unclear. CDR1 and CDR2 (germline): KGHDR, SFDVKD. V lost 4 bases and J lost 1, with 8 bases in between. The CDR3 spans 14 residues. CDR3 amino acids: CATSDRWRTDTQYF. DNA of the CDR3: TGTGCCACCAGTGACCGATGGCGCACAGATACGCAGTATTTT.

This rearrangement joins TRBV27 to TRBJ2-7, with a possible D match to TRBD2 (5 bases). V lost 3 bases and J 6 bases, leaving 12 bases between the germline ends. Germline V CDR1 and CDR2: MNHEY, SMNVEV (reference sequence). There are 13 residues in the CDR3. The CDR3 DNA follows: TGTGCCAGCAGTTTGGGAGTATGGACCGAGCAGTACTTC. Amino acid sequence: CASSLGVWTEQYF.

The chain is built from TRBV5-5 and TRBJ2-3; 8 nucleotides agree with TRBD2. The germline V gene has CDR1 SGHKS and CDR2 YYEKEE (reference sequence). J was trimmed by 2 bases and V by 6 bases; bases with no gene match: 14. CDR3 size: 17 residues. CDR3 in amino acids: CASILPRSSGVTDTQYF. CDR3 DNA: TGTGCCAGCATCCTCCCTCGGAGTAGCGGGGTCACAGATACGCAGTATTTT. Full variable domain (remainder filled in from reference TRBV5-5 and TRBJ2-3): DAGVTQSPTHLIKTRGQQVTLRCSPISGHKSVSWYQQVLGQGPQFIFQYYEKEERGRGNFPDRFSARQFPNYSSELNVNALLLGDSALYLCASILPRSSGVTDTQYFGPGTRLTVL.

The V and J genes are TRBV6-5 and TRBJ1-4; TRBD1 matches at 8 bases. J lost 8 bases, V lost 0 bases, and 5 bases had no gene match. This CDR3 has 15 residues. Germline values: CDR1 MNHEY, CDR2 SVGAGI. The CDR3 DNA reads TGTGCCAGCAGTTACTCGATACAGGGGGGAGAAAAACTGTTTTTT. Residues: CASSYSIQGGEKLFF.

The chain is built from TRBV6-6 and TRBJ2-7; maybe TRBD2 (6 bases). Trimming left V 0 bases short and J 7 bases short, with 13 bases between. The CDR3 contains 14 residues. CDR1 and CDR2 (germline): MNHNY, SVGAGI (reference sequence). The CDR3 nucleotides read TGTGCCAGCAGTTACTCACGACTAGACGGGGAGCAGTACTTC. Translating gives CASSYSRLDGEQYF.

The chain links TRBV11-2 to TRBJ2-7, with TRBD2 matching over 11 bases. CDR3 size: 17 residues. V was pared by 0 bases and J by 1 base, with 5 bases of the junction left unmatched. Germline CDR1 is SGHAT and CDR2 is FQNNGV. CDR3 nucleotides: TGTGCCAGCAGCTTAGATCGCCCTAGCGGGGGGTCCTACGAGCAGTACTTC. It yields the protein CASSLDRPSGGSYEQYF.

CDR3 sequence: CASLQGTEAFF. For the CDR3, the DNA is TGTGCCAGCTTACAGGGCACTGAAGCTTTCTTT. The rearrangement links TRBV18 to TRBJ1-1, with D possibly matching TRBD1 (6 bases). This CDR3 comprises 11 residues. V dropped 7 bases and J dropped 4 bases, with 7 bases sitting between them. Germline CDR1 and CDR2: KGHSH and LQKENI. Drawing the rest from reference TRBV18 and TRBJ1-1, the complete variable domain is NAGVMQNPRHLVRRRGQEARLRCSPMKGHSHVYWYRQLPEEGLKFMVYLQKENIIDESGMPKERFSAEFPKEGPSILRIQQVVRGDSAAYFCASLQGTEAFFGQGTRLTVV.

The chain carries TRBV5-1 and TRBJ2-7; TRBD1 matches 11 bases. V lost 3 bases and J lost 3; bases outside the gene matches: 5. CDR1 is SGHRS, CDR2 YFSETQ, per germline. The CDR3 sequence is 15 residues long. Written as DNA, the CDR3 is TGCGCCAGCAGCTCGGGACAGGGGGGCCGCTACGAGCAGTACTTC. Translation gives CASSSGQGGRYEQYF.

The genes are TRBV7-9 and TRBJ2-7, with no clear D. The germline V gene encodes CDR1 SEHNR and CDR2 FQNEAQ (reference sequence). The CDR3 has 14 residues. The V and J ends lost 2 bases and 0 bases respectively, with 8 bases between them. The CDR3 DNA sequence: TGTGCCAGCAGCTTAAGCTCGTTCTCCTACGAGCAGTACTTC. The encoded protein is CASSLSSFSYEQYF.

The rearrangement links TRBV5-8 to TRBJ2-7; 7 bases agree with TRBD2. Trimming at V came to 4 bases and at J to 3 bases, leaving 7 bases not matched to a gene. Germline CDR1 SGHTS, CDR2 YDEGEE. The CDR3 contains 14 residues. The CDR3 is CASSLRGRVYEQYF. The CDR3 coding sequence is TGTGCCAGCAGCCTTCGGGGGAGGGTCTACGAGCAGTACTTC.

J is TRBJ1-5 and V is TRBV6-1; TRBD1 aligns across 9 bases. The CDR3 length is 14 residues. Germline CDR1 and CDR2: MNHNS and SASEGT. V lost 1 base and J lost 6; bases outside the gene matches: 1. The CDR3 sequence: CASSEGTGVQPQHF. The CDR3 DNA reads as TGTGCCAGCAGTGAAGGGACAGGGGTTCAGCCCCAGCATTTT.

J is TRBJ2-7 and V is TRBV24-1; D is unclear. The CDR3 spans 14 residues. Between the trimmed V and J ends, which lost 6 bases and 2 bases, there was a span of 13 bases. CDR1 is KGHDR, CDR2 SFDVKD, per germline. The CDR3 is CATSPLISAYEQYF. The CDR3 coding sequence is TGTGCCACCAGTCCCCTTATTAGTGCCTACGAGCAGTACTTC.